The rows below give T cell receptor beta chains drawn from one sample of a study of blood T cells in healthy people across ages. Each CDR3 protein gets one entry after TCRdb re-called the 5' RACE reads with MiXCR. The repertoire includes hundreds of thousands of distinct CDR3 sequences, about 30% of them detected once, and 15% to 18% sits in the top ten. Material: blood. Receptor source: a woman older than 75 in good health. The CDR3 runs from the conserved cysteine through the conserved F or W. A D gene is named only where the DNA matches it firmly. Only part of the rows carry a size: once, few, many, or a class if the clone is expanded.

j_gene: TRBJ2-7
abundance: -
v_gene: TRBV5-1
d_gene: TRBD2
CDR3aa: CASSFRAGGSSGEQYF
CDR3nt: TGCGCCAGCAGCTTTCGGGCGGGGGGCTCGTCGGGGGAGCAGTACTTC

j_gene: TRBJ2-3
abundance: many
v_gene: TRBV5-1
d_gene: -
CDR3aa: CASSSGADSRTQYF
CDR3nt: TGCGCCAGCAGCTCCGGGGCAGACTCTCGTACGCAGTATTTT

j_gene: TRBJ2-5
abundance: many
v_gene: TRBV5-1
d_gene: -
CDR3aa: CASSRTIRSGTFQETQYF
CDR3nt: TGCGCCAGCAGCCGAACCATCCGATCCGGGACATTCCAAGAGACCCAGTACTTC

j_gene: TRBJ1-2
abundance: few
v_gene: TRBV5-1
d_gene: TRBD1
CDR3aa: CASSLVDRGDYGYTF
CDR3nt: TGCGCCAGCAGCTTGGTCGACAGGGGTGACTATGGCTACACCTTC

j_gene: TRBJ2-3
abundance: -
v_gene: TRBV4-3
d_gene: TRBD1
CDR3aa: CASSLGTVTNEKRYF
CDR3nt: TGCGCCAGCAGCCTTGGGACAGTAACTAATGAAAAACGGTATTTT

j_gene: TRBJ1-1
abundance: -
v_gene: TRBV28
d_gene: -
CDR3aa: CASTPPGQGNTEAFF
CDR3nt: TGTGCCAGCACCCCACCCGGGCAGGGGAACACTGAAGCTTTCTTT

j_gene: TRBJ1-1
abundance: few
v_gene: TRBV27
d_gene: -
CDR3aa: CASSSWGNTEAFF
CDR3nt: TGTGCCAGCAGTTCCTGGGGGAACACTGAAGCTTTCTTT

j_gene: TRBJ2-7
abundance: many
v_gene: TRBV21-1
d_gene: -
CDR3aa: CASSCWDLYEQYF
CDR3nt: TGTGCCAGCAGCTGCTGGGACCTCTACGAGCAGTACTTC

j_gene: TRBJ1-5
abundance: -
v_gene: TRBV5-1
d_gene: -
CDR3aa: CASSYSAGQPQHF
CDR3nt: TGCGCCAGCAGCTACAGCGCCGGTCAGCCCCAGCATTTT

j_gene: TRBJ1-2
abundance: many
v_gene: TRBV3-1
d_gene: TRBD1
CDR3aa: CASSPRRDSGDGYTF
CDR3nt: TGTGCCAGCAGCCCCCGACGGGACAGCGGAGATGGCTACACCTTC

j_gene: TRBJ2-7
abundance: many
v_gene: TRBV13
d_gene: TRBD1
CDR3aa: CASSQRQGTSFYSYEQYF
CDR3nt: TGTGCCAGCAGCCAACGACAGGGAACCTCTTTCTACTCCTACGAGCAGTACTTC

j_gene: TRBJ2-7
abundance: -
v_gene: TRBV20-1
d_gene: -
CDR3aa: CSAEGLPNTYEQYF
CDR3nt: TGCAGTGCTGAGGGACTCCCGAACACCTACGAGCAGTACTTC

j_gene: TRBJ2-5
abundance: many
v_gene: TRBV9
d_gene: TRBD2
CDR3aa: CASSYHGGGGPAKETQYF
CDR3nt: TGTGCCAGCAGCTACCACGGCGGGGGGGGCCCGGCGAAGGAGACCCAGTACTTC

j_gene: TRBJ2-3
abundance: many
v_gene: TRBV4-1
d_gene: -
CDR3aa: CASSQRQASTDTQYF
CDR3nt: TGCGCCAGCAGCCAGAGACAGGCTAGCACAGATACGCAGTATTTT

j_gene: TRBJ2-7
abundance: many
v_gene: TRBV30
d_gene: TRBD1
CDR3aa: CAFLAGTGLYEQYF
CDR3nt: TGTGCCTTCTTAGCCGGGACAGGATTATACGAGCAGTACTTC